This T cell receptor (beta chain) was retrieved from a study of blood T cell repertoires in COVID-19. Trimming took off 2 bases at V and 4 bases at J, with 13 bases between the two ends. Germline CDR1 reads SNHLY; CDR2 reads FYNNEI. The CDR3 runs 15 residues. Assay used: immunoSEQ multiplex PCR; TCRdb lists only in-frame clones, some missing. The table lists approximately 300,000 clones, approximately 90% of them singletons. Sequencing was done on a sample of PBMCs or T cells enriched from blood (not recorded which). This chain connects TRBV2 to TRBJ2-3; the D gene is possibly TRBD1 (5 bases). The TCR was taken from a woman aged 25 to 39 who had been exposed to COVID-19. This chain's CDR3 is CASSEYALGPDTQYF. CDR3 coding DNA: TGTGCCAGCAGTGAATACGCCCTGGGGCCAGATACGCAGTATTTT.